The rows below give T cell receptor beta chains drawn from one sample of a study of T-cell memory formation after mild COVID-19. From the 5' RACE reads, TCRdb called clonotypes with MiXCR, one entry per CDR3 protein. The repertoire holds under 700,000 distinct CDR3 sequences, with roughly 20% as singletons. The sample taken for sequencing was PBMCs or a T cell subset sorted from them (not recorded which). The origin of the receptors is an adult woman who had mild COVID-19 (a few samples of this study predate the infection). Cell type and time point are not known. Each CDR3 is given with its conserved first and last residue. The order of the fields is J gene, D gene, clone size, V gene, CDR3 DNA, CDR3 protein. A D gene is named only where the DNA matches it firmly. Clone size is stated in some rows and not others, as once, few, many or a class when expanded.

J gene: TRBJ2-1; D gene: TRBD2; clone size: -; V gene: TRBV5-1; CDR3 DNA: TGCGCCAGCAGTACAGGACTAGCGGGAGATGGTGAGCAGTTCTTC; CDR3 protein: CASSTGLAGDGEQFF
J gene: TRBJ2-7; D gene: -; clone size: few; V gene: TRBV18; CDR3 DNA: TGTGCCAGCTCACCGGGTTCTGGGAGCGTCAACGAGCAGTACTTC; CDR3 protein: CASSPGSGSVNEQYF
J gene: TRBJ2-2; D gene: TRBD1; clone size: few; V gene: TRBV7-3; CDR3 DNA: TGTGCCAGCAGCTTAACAGGGGGCCACACCGGGGAGCTGTTTTTT; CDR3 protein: CASSLTGGHTGELFF
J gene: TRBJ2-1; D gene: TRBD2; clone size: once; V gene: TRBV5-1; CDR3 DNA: TGCGCCAGCACCCCCACCGGGACTAGCGGGAGTGATGAGCAGTTCTTC; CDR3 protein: CASTPTGTSGSDEQFF
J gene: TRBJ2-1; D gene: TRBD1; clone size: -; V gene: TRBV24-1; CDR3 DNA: TGTGCCACCAGTGACCTAGGCGACAGGGGCAATGAGCAGTTCTTC; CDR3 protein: CATSDLGDRGNEQFF
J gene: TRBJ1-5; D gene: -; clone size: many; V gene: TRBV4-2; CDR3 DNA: TGTGCCAGCAGCCGGCCCAATCAGCCCCAGCATTTT; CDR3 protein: CASSRPNQPQHF
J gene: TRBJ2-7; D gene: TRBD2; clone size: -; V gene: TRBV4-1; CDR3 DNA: TGCGCCAGCAGCCATCAGACTAGCGGGTTTTACGAGCAGTACTTC; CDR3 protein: CASSHQTSGFYEQYF
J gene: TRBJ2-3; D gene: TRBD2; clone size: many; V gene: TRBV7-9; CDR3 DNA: TGTGCCAGCAGCTCTACTAGCGGGGGCGCAGATACGCAGTATTTT; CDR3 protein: CASSSTSGGADTQYF
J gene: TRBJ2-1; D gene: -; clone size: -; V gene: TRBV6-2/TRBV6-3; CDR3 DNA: TGTGCCAGCAAGGTACAGGGTCGGGGCTACAATGAGCAGTTCTTC; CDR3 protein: CASKVQGRGYNEQFF
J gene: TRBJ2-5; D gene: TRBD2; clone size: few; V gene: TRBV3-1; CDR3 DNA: TGTGCCAGCAGCCAAGGAGCGGGGTCCCAAGAGACCCAGTACTTC; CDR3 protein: CASSQGAGSQETQYF
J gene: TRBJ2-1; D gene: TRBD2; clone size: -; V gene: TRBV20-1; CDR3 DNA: TGCAGTGCTAGAGGACTAGCGGGAGGCTCCTACAATGAGCAGTTCTTC; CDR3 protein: CSARGLAGGSYNEQFF
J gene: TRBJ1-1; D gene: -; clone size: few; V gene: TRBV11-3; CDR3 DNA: TGTGCCAGCAGCTTAGGATGGGAACAGGGAAGGGAAGCTTTCTTT; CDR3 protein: CASSLGWEQGREAFF
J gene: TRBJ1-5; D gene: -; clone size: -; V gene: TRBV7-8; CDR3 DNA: TGTGACAGCAGCTTAGCGTCGACCTACCATCAGCCCCAGCATTTT; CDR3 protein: CDSSLASTYHQPQHF
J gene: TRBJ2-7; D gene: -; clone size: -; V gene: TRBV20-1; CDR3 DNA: TGCAGTGCTAGAGATTTACGGGGCCGGTACGAGCAGTACTTC; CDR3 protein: CSARDLRGRYEQYF
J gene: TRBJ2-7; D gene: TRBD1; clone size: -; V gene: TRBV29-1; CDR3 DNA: TGCAGCGTTCAGGGGGGACAGGGACACTCCTACGAGCAGTACTTC; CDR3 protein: CSVQGGQGHSYEQYF
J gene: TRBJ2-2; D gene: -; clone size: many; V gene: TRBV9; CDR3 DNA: TGTGCCAGCAGCGTAGATGCCGGGGAGCTGTTTTTT; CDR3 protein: CASSVDAGELFF